The sequence of this T cell receptor beta chain was determined in a study of T cell responses to AZD1222 COVID-19 vaccine. The method was immunoSEQ multiplex PCR; TCRdb's version includes in-frame clones alone and lacks a portion of them. The sample includes 150,000 to 200,000 clones, around 87% of them seen just once. Findings of the study overall: Reportedly, nearly half of unique spike TCRs recognized epitopes outside B.1.351/B.1.1.7 mutations. Seropositive status at baseline applied to only six AZD1222 recipients. Spike-spanning, vaccine-associated CD4 TCRs were dominant at 160-218 and 743-854. Clonal diversity was possibly underestimated, and the donors were mostly white British, with more females.

CDR1 LNHDA and CDR2 SQIVND come from the germline V gene (reference sequence). V lost 4 bases and J lost 2, with 18 bases in between. The CDR3 is made up of 18 amino acids. As regards this clone: The antigen is undetermined.

The sequencing here drew on peripheral blood, taken on day 0 of MenACWY control vaccination. The receptor comes from an adult in good health. This rearrangement joins TRBV19 to TRBJ2-6, with D perhaps TRBD1 or TRBD2 (5 bases each). Here the CDR3 DNA reads TGTGCCAGTAGTAAGCCTAGGGCCCCGGGGCCTGGGGCCAACGTCCTGACTTTC. It codes for CASSKPRAPGPGANVLTF.